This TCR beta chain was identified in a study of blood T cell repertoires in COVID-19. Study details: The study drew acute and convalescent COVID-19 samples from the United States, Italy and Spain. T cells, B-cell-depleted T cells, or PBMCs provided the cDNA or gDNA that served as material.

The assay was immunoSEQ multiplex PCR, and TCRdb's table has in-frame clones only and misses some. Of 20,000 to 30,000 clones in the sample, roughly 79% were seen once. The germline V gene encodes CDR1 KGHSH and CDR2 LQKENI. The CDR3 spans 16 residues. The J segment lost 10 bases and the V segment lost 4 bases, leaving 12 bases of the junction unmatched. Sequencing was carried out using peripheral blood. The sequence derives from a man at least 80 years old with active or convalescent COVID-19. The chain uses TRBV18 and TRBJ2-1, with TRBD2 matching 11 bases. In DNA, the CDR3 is TGTGCCAGCTCACAAAGCGGCCTAGCGGGGGGCGCGGAGCAGTTCTTC. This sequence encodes CASSQSGLAGGAEQFF.